Included here is one T cell receptor beta chain sequence, with context. This entry comes from a study of blood T cell repertoires in COVID-19. Method: immunoSEQ multiplex PCR; TCRdb's copy keeps in-frame clones and lacks some. The data show 50,000 to 75,000 clones, roughly 92% seen once. The sample taken for sequencing was peripheral blood. The TCR comes from a man aged 65 to 85 with active COVID-19.

The CDR3: CASSPQQGGFGEQYF. The CDR3 DNA reads TGTGCCAGCAGTCCTCAACAGGGGGGCTTTGGCGAGCAGTACTTC. The chain carries TRBV6-6 and TRBJ2-7; TRBD1 agrees at 8 bases. The CDR3 is made up of 15 amino acids. The germline gives CDR1 MNHNY, CDR2 SVGAGI (reference sequence). J lost 6 bases, V lost 5 bases, and 12 bases had no gene match.